This TCR beta chain was recovered during a study of sequential checkpoint blockade in melanoma. Study details: After nivolumab or ipilimumab alone, about two dozen patients had week-13 rebiopsies.

Sequenced by immunoSEQ multiplex PCR; TCRdb stores in-frame clones only, minus some. The repertoire includes about 10,000 clones, around 23% of them detected once, and more than 13% sits in the top ten. CDR3 size: 15 residues. Between the trimmed V and J ends, which lost 5 bases and 0 bases, there was a span of 11 bases. The germline CDR1 and CDR2 sequences are MNHEY and SMNVEV (reference sequence). Treatment of the sample: randomized to nivolumab then ipilimumab (arm A) or the reverse (arm B). Specimen: tumor tissue (inferred from file names), collected from a patient given nivolumab and ipilimumab in sequence. The TCR comes from a human donor with melanoma. The chain uses TRBV27 and TRBJ1-3, with TRBD1 as a possible D gene (6 bases). The chain's CDR3 is CASSRTVYSGNTIYF. As DNA, the CDR3 is TGTGCCAGCAGTCGGACAGTCTACTCTGGAAACACCATATATTTT.